The T cell receptor beta chain described here comes from a study of blood T cell repertoires in COVID-19. V gave up 7 bases and J gave up 1 base, with 16 bases separating them. The CDR3 covers 15 residues. Germline assignment: CDR1 MDHEN and CDR2 SYDVKM. Produced via immunoSEQ multiplex PCR; TCRdb's table is partial and in-frame only. Here the sample spans a few hundred thousand clones, around 90% being singletons. The specimen was PBMCs or T cells enriched from blood (not recorded which). The chain carries TRBV28 and TRBJ1-1; D perhaps matches TRBD1 (5 bases). The clonotype originates from a man in his thirties or forties who had been exposed to COVID-19. This CDR3 is CASIGMAGSNTEAFF. The CDR3 region has the DNA TGTGCCAGCATAGGTATGGCAGGGTCGAACACTGAAGCTTTCTTT. The full variable domain, its missing parts supplied by reference TRBV28 and TRBJ1-1, is DVKVTQSSRYLVKRTGEKVFLECVQDMDHENMFWYRQDPGLGLRLIYFSYDVKMKEKGDIPEGYSVSREKKERFSLILESASTNQTSMYLCASIGMAGSNTEAFFGQGTRLTVV.